The clone carrying this T cell receptor beta chain was observed a few times. Its antigen is as yet unknown. Unique-molecular-identifier-tagged TCR beta cDNA libraries were used. Between about 0.9 and 11 million T cells gave rise to roughly 0.5 million cDNA molecules. One entry per CDR3 protein results from TCRdb running MiXCR on the PCR reads. The sample carries hundreds of thousands of distinct CDR3 sequences, around 40% recorded once. This sample was taken from a study of post-analysis software for immune sequencing data. Study outcomes and limitations: Several TRBV segments (TRBV5-6, TRBV5-1 and TRBV20-1 among them) occurred more frequently in patients than in controls.

CDR1 is SGHKS, CDR2 YYEKEE, per germline (reference sequence). The CDR3 contains 15 residues. The rearrangement joins TRBV5-5 to TRBJ2-5; 8 bases fit TRBD1. The last part of the DNA fits TRBJ2-7 better; the J call may be wrong. This TCR derives from a girl between 10 and 17 years old with multiple sclerosis. The specimen sequenced was blood. As DNA, the CDR3 is TGTGCCAGCAGCTTGGCCTCAGGGGGCCCTTACGAGCAGTACTTC. Residues: CASSLASGGPYEQYF.